These T cell receptor beta chains were read from a single sample in a study of low-dose radiotherapy and immunotherapy resistance in tumors. TCRdb reanalysed the reads using MiXCR and keeps one entry per CDR3 protein. The sample holds some 52,000 distinct CDR3 sequences, 33% seen once. The sequencing used PBMCs, collected after low-dose radiotherapy plus immunotherapy. These receptors were obtained from a male donor with rectosigmoid adenocarcinoma. Both conserved end residues are part of each CDR3. The D gene is left open where the match is weak. A clone size is listed for some rows: how often the clone was seen (once, few, many), or a class if it is expanded.

length,J,D,V,size,DNA,CDR3
14,TRBJ2-2,NA,TRBV19,NA,TGTGCCAGTACCGGGCGGAGGAACACCGGGGAGCTGTTTTTT,CASTGRRNTGELFF
14,TRBJ1-5,NA,TRBV28,many,TGTGCCAGCAGTTTCGCAGGGGAGAATCAGCCCCAGCATTTT,CASSFAGENQPQHF
16,TRBJ1-4,NA,TRBV6-2/TRBV6-3,NA,NA,CASSSGATNEKLFFFF
15,TRBJ2-7,NA,TRBV9,many,TGTGCCAGCAGCGTCGATCAGGTAGTTGGCGGCGAGCAGTACTTC,CASSVDQVVGGEQYF
13,TRBJ1-5,NA,TRBV28,few,TGTGCCAGCAGTTTGGGGTTCAATCAGCCCCAGCATTTT,CASSLGFNQPQHF
17,TRBJ2-3,TRBD2,TRBV5-8,few,TGTGCCAGCAGCTTGGGCAGGCGGGGGATTAGCACAGATACGCAGTATTTT,CASSLGRRGISTDTQYF
13,TRBJ2-5,NA,TRBV18,NA,TGTGCCAGCTCACCATTCAGTCAAGAGACCCAGTACTTC,CASSPFSQETQYF
13,TRBJ1-1,NA,TRBV11-2,many,TGTGCCAGCAGCTTAGCCCCACGGACTGAAGCTTTCTTT,CASSLAPRTEAFF
13,TRBJ1-5,NA,TRBV28,NA,TGTGCCAGCAGTAACCAGGGCACACAGCCCCAGCATTTT,CASSNQGTQPQHF
14,TRBJ2-3,NA,TRBV6-4,NA,TGTGCCAGCAGTGACGGGCAGGGCTCCGACACGCAGTATTTT,CASSDGQGSDTQYF
14,TRBJ2-1,TRBD1,TRBV7-6,many,TGTGCCAGCAGCGGGGGACAGGGGGCCAATGAGCAGTTCTTC,CASSGGQGANEQFF
13,TRBJ1-2,TRBD1,TRBV3-1,many,TGTGCCAGCAGCCAAGGTACAGGGGGTGGCTACACCTTC,CASSQGTGGGYTF
17,TRBJ1-2,TRBD1,TRBV12-3/TRBV12-4,many,TGTGCCAGCAGTGCACGACAGGGGGTAGGCTTCGGCTATGGCTACACCTTC,CASSARQGVGFGYGYTF
16,TRBJ2-3,NA,TRBV28,NA,TGTGCCAGCAGTTCCCCGGGACTCGGGTCCACAGATACGCAGTATTTT,CASSSPGLGSTDTQYF
12,TRBJ2-1,NA,TRBV2,many,TGTGCCAGCAGCGGCAAGCCAGATGAGCAGTTCTTC,CASSGKPDEQFF
14,TRBJ1-5,NA,TRBV7-2,NA,TGTGCCAGCAGCTTACAGGGTATAGATCAGCCCCAGCATTTT,CASSLQGIDQPQHF
15,TRBJ2-5,NA,TRBV11-2,many,TGTGCCAGCAGCTTATGGGTACGAGGAAAAGAGACCCAGTACTTC,CASSLWVRGKETQYF
14,TRBJ2-7,NA,TRBV6-6,once,TGTGCCAGCAGATTGGGGGCTTTGAACCACGAGCAGTACTTC,CASRLGALNHEQYF
19,TRBJ2-1,NA,TRBV9,many,TGTGCCAGCAGCGCGCCCGGGGGACTCACTACCCCTCCTTACAATGAGCAGTTCTTC,CASSAPGGLTTPPYNEQFF
13,TRBJ1-2,TRBD1,TRBV3-1,many,TGTGCCAGCAGCCAACAAACAGGGGTTGGCTACACCTTC,CASSQQTGVGYTF
16,TRBJ2-3,NA,TRBV9,once,TGTGCCAGCAGCGTAGGATTAGCGGATGACACAGATACGCAGTATTTT,CASSVGLADDTDTQYF
15,TRBJ2-1,TRBD1,TRBV19,NA,TGTGCCAGTAGTGCAGACAGGGGTTCCTACAATGAGCAGTTCTTC,CASSADRGSYNEQFF
15,TRBJ2-7,TRBD2,TRBV7-2,many,TGTGCCAGCAGCTCAGAGGGCGGGGGGGTATCTGAGCAGTACTTC,CASSSEGGGVSEQYF
12,TRBJ2-3,NA,TRBV30,NA,TGTGCCGCAGGGGGGGGCACAGATACGCAGTATTTT,CAAGGGTDTQYF
15,TRBJ1-6,NA,TRBV9,NA,TGTGCCAGCAGCGTAGATGGGGGAAACGTTTCACCCCTCCACTTT,CASSVDGGNVSPLHF
16,TRBJ2-7,NA,TRBV26,NA,TGTGCCAGCACCACCGGGACTAGCGGGAGGGCGTACGAGCAGTACTTC,CASTTGTSGRAYEQYF
13,TRBJ2-7,NA,TRBV6-2/TRBV6-3,many,TGTGCCAGCAGTTATCACAGCAACTACGAGCAGTACTTC,CASSYHSNYEQYF
14,TRBJ1-4,NA,TRBV7-6,many,TGTGCCAGCAGCCAGGTCCAACTCGGGGAAAAACTGTTTTTT,CASSQVQLGEKLFF
14,TRBJ1-1,NA,TRBV10-3,many,TGTGCCATCAGTCGGGGGGGAAGCGACACTGAAGCTTTCTTT,CAISRGGSDTEAFF
14,TRBJ1-5,TRBD1,TRBV6-2/TRBV6-3,NA,TGTGCCAGCAGTGACGGTACAGGGGCTCAGGCCCAGCATTTT,CASSDGTGAQAQHF
15,TRBJ2-7,NA,TRBV3-1,many,TGTGCCAGCAGCCCGACGTTAACAGATCGAGAAGAGCAGTACTTC,CASSPTLTDREEQYF
14,TRBJ2-5,NA,TRBV10-3,many,TGTGCCATCAGTGGGGGGGGGGCTGGAAGAGACCCTTACTTC,CAISGGGAGRDPYF
14,TRBJ2-7,NA,TRBV2,few,TGTGCCAGCAGTGAATCTTTGGGCTCCTACGAGCAGTACTTC,CASSESLGSYEQYF